The next 19 T cell receptor beta chains were all read from a single sample in a study of chemoradiotherapy in HPV16-positive cancers (dated by TCRdb to about 2022). The library was produced with the immunoSEQ multiplex PCR assay. What TCRdb holds here is the immuneACCESS table cut down to in-frame rearrangements. Part of the clones is not present; checked against another copy, under half of the missing clones reflect an unresolved V gene, and the others are unexplained. A total of around 5,000 clones appear in this sample, about 86% of them only once. Of the sample, 2% to 2.5% is held by the ten largest clones. Sequenced material: tumor tissue, taken from a patient who underwent chemoradiotherapy. These receptors all come from a human donor with HPV-associated anogenital cancer.

The chain joins TRBV30 to TRBJ1-1; a weak D match, TRBD1 (5 bases). CDR3 size: 12 residues. Per the germline V gene, CDR1 is GTSNPN and CDR2 is SVGIG (reference sequence). Trimming cost V 4 bases and J 3 bases, with 9 bases left between them. The CDR3 reads CAWTQGDTEAFF. The DNA of the CDR3 is TGTGCCTGGACTCAAGGGGACACTGAAGCTTTCTTT.

Comments on this clone: The same CDR3 is also encoded by other DNA sequences in this sample. This chain joins TRBV29-1 and TRBJ1-5; possible D gene TRBD1, 5 bases. The CDR3 extends over 12 amino acids. The V end was cut by 4 bases, the J end by 8 bases, with 12 bases between. CDR1 SQVTM and CDR2 ANQGSEA come from the germline V gene. CDR3 in DNA: TGCAGCGTTGGGGGCGCTTACGAGCCCCAGCATTTT. It codes for CSVGGAYEPQHF.

V usage is TRBV7-7 and J usage is TRBJ2-1, with 11 positions matching TRBD2. The CDR3 consists of 16 residues. J was trimmed by 4 bases and V by 5 bases; bases with no gene match: 7. The V gene's germline CDR1 is SSHAT and CDR2 FNYEAQ (reference sequence). The CDR3 coding sequence is TGTGCCAGCAGCCCTATAGCGGGGGGGCGTTACAATGAGCAGTTCTTC. This translates into CASSPIAGGRYNEQFF. Based on the CDR3 plus reference TRBV7-7 and TRBJ2-1, the full variable domain is GAGVSQSPRYKVTKRGQDVTLRCDPISSHATLYWYQQALGQGPEFLTYFNYEAQPDKSGLPSDRFSAERPEGSISTLTIQRTEQRDSAMYRCASSPIAGGRYNEQFFGPGTRLTVL.

This clone has just one count. This chain links TRBV5-1 with TRBJ2-3; D may be TRBD2 (6 bases). V lost 4 bases, J lost 5 bases, and 20 bases lay in between. Germline values: CDR1 SGHRS, CDR2 YFSETQ. The CDR3 consists of 16 residues. CDR3 in DNA: TGCGCCAGCAGCACCGAGATAGGGGCCGGGAGAGATACGCAGTATTTT. Its translation is CASSTEIGAGRDTQYF. Full variable domain (rest looked up from reference TRBV5-1 and TRBJ2-3): KAGVTQTPRYLIKTRGQQVTLSCSPISGHRSVSWYQQTPGQGLQFLFEYFSETQRNKGNFPGRFSGRQFSNSRSEMNVSTLELGDSALYLCASSTEIGAGRDTQYFGPGTRLTVL.

The J gene is TRBJ2-7, the V gene TRBV19, with TRBD1 identical over 10 bases. The CDR3 is 13 amino acids. CDR1 is LNHDA, CDR2 SQIVND, per germline (reference sequence). With 5 bases clipped from V and 5 bases from J, the junction kept 3 bases outside the gene matches. The CDR3 DNA sequence: TGTGCCAGTAGTGCCGGGACAGGGGACGAGCAGTACTTC. This translates into CASSAGTGDEQYF.

This clone has just a few counts. The rearrangement joins TRBV7-2 to TRBJ1-5, with D unclear. This CDR3 comprises 17 residues. With 5 bases removed from V and 2 bases from J, the gap between germline ends came to 19 bases. Germline-derived CDR1 and CDR2 are SGHTA and FQGNSA. The CDR3 region is CASSARGEVRGNQPQHF. The CDR3 nucleotides are TGTGCCAGCAGCGCTAGAGGTGAAGTGAGGGGCAATCAGCCCCAGCATTTT.

The genes are TRBV6-6 and TRBJ2-1, with 8 bases that match TRBD2. V dropped 5 bases and J dropped 5; count of bases not matched to a gene: 11. The CDR3 sequence is 16 residues long. Germline-derived CDR1 and CDR2 are MNHNY and SVGAGI (reference sequence). The CDR3 nucleotides read TGTGCCAGCAGTACCCGGACTAGCCGGACAAACAATGAGCAGTTCTTC. Translated, it gives CASSTRTSRTNNEQFF.

This clone was seen a single time. J is TRBJ2-3 and V is TRBV9, with 8 bases aligning to TRBD2. Germline assignment: CDR1 SGDLS and CDR2 YYNGEE. The CDR3 totals 15 residues. The J segment lost 3 bases and the V segment lost 2 bases, leaving 5 bases of the junction unmatched. Written as DNA, the CDR3 is TGTGCCAGCAGCGTTAGAGCGGGAGCTACAGATACGCAGTATTTT. Its protein is CASSVRAGATDTQYF.

The genes are TRBV27 and TRBJ1-2; D gene ambiguous. The germline V and J ends were trimmed by 2 bases and 4 bases, with 11 bases remaining between them. Per the germline V gene, CDR1 is MNHEY and CDR2 is SMNVEV (reference sequence). CDR3 size: 14 residues. In DNA form, the CDR3 reads TGTGCCAGCAGTTTAAGGAGCGGATCCTATGGCTACACCTTC. Its translation is CASSLRSGSYGYTF.

DNA of the CDR3: TGTGCCAGCAGCCCGAATTCGAGGACAGTACTAGCCAAAAACATTCAGTACTTC. It specifies CASSPNSRTVLAKNIQYF. The chain couples TRBV28 to TRBJ2-4, with D possibly TRBD1 on 6 matching bases. The germline V gene has CDR1 MDHEN and CDR2 SYDVKM. Trimming cost V 6 bases and J 0 bases, with 21 bases left between them. CDR3 length: 18 amino acids.

The chain combines TRBV6-1 with TRBJ2-2; D might be TRBD1 (6 bases). Trimming took 3 bases from V and 6 from J, leaving 11 bases between them. This CDR3 has 14 residues. From germline, CDR1 is MNHNS and CDR2 SASEGT. The CDR3 is CASSDPGVAGELFF. The CDR3 region has the DNA TGTGCCAGCAGTGACCCAGGGGTGGCCGGGGAGCTGTTTTTT.

This chain links TRBV27 with TRBJ2-7, with 12 positions matching TRBD2. J lost 2 bases, V lost 5 bases, and 7 bases had no gene match. Germline CDR1 and CDR2: MNHEY and SMNVEV (reference sequence). CDR3 length: 16 amino acids. The CDR3 coding sequence is TGTGCCAGCAGTACCGATACTAGCGGGAGGCCCTACGAGCAGTACTTC. Protein sequence: CASSTDTSGRPYEQYF.

The chain carries TRBV7-2 and TRBJ1-6; 8 positions match TRBD1. The CDR3 spans 14 residues. Trimming at V came to 8 bases and at J to 7 bases, leaving 7 bases not matched to a gene. Looked up from germline, CDR1 is SGHTA and CDR2 is FQGNSA. The CDR3 DNA reads TGTGCCAGCTCCCCCACAGGGGGAAATTCACCCCTCCACTTT. This gives the protein CASSPTGGNSPLHF.

The chain has TRBV6-5 and TRBJ2-7; 8 bases line up with TRBD1. The CDR3 runs 15 residues. Germline-derived CDR1 and CDR2 are MNHEY and SVGAGI. With V trimmed by 6 bases and J by 2 bases, 9 bases remained unmatched. CDR3 sequence (DNA): TGTGCCAGCAGAAGATATCAGACAGGGGCCTACGAGCAGTACTTC. Translated, it gives CASRRYQTGAYEQYF.

This rearrangement joins TRBV14 to TRBJ2-7, with D tentatively TRBD2 (5 bases). With 5 bases removed from V and 3 bases from J, the gap between germline ends came to 14 bases. CDR1 is SGHDN and CDR2 is FVKESK in the germline V gene. The CDR3 consists of 14 residues. CDR3 nucleotides: TGTGCCAGCAGCAAAAGGGTCCGGGACTACGAGCAGTACTTC. Amino acids: CASSKRVRDYEQYF. The whole variable domain, filled in from reference TRBV14 and TRBJ2-7, reads EAGVTQFPSHSVIEKGQTVTLRCDPISGHDNLYWYRRVMGKEIKFLLHFVKESKQDESGMPNNRFLAERTGGTYSTLKVQPAELEDSGVYFCASSKRVRDYEQYFGPGTRLTVT.

The chain uses TRBV27 and TRBJ2-7; the D is unclear. V dropped 3 bases and J dropped 2 bases, with 17 bases sitting between them. CDR3 length equals 16 residues. Per germline, CDR1 MNHEY and CDR2 SMNVEV (reference sequence). CDR3 in amino acids: CASSFDPKLPTYEQYF. As DNA, the CDR3 is TGTGCCAGCAGTTTCGATCCCAAACTCCCCACCTACGAGCAGTACTTC.

This clone has just one count. The rearrangement joins TRBV6-5 to TRBJ2-7; D is possibly TRBD1 or TRBD2 (6 bases each). Between the trimmed V and J ends, which lost 0 bases and 7 bases, there was a span of 10 bases. The CDR3 sequence is 13 residues long. CDR1 is MNHEY, CDR2 SVGAGI, per germline. CDR3 nucleotide sequence: TGTGCCAGCAGTTACTCCCGGGGGCGTGAGCAGTACTTC. Its translation: CASSYSRGREQYF.

This clone was observed a handful of times. V usage is TRBV6-1 and J usage is TRBJ2-2; tentatively, D is TRBD1 or TRBD2 (5 bases each). The ends were cut back, 0 bases at V and 3 bases at J, with 11 bases in the middle. The CDR3 runs to 16 residues. Germline V gives CDR1 MNHNS, CDR2 SASEGT. Here the CDR3 DNA reads TGTGCCAGCAGTGAAGCGGGGGTCCTCCACACCGGGGAGCTGTTTTTT. The encoded protein is CASSEAGVLHTGELFF.

The chain's CDR3 is CASSLEGGAGYEQYF. Here the CDR3 DNA reads TGCGCCAGCAGCTTGGAGGGGGGGGCTGGCTACGAGCAGTACTTC. The chain is built from TRBV5-1 and TRBJ2-7; weak D call: TRBD2 (7 bases). V shed 0 bases and J shed 3 bases, with 13 bases lying between them. The CDR3 spans 15 residues. Per the germline V gene, CDR1 is SGHRS and CDR2 is YFSETQ.